One sample yielded the 26 T cell receptor beta chains listed below, sequenced in a study of T-cell reconstitution after alpha-beta-depleted transplantation in children. The library targeted TCRbeta and was prepared with unique molecular identifiers. Each CDR3 protein gets one entry after TCRdb re-called the PCR reads with MiXCR. The repertoire holds approximately 500,000 distinct CDR3 sequences, with 27% as singletons. The sequencing here drew on PBMCs, taken before TCRalphabeta/CD19-depleted stem cell transplant. These receptors originate from a boy less than two years old with Wiskott-Aldrich syndrome, due to receive a stem cell transplant.

This clonotype has just a few counts. The rearrangement joins TRBV20-1 to TRBJ2-1; perhaps TRBD1 as D (5 bases). The V end was cut by 4 bases, the J end by 10 bases, with 8 bases between. CDR3 length: 10 residues. Germline CDR1 and CDR2: DFQATT and SNEGSKA (reference sequence). The CDR3: CSAIKGEQFF. DNA for the CDR3: TGCAGTGCTATCAAGGGGGAGCAGTTCTTC.

This clonotype turned up a few times. V is TRBV19 and J is TRBJ2-5; D ambiguous. V lost 7 bases and J 2 bases, leaving 8 bases between the germline ends. Germline values: CDR1 LNHDA, CDR2 SQIVND (reference sequence). The CDR3 is 12 residues long. The DNA of the CDR3 is TGTGCCAGTAAGTCTCTTCAAGAGACCCAGTACTTC. It codes for CASKSLQETQYF.

CDR3 bases: TGCAGCGTCGCCAGGGGCGATGAGCAGTTCTTC. This sequence encodes CSVARGDEQFF. V and J are TRBV29-1 and TRBJ2-1; TRBD1 might be the D (6 bases). Trimming pared 6 bases from V and 8 bases from J, leaving 11 bases between. This CDR3 has 11 amino acids. In germline, CDR1 is SQVTM, CDR2 ANQGSEA.

This clonotype was counted only a few times. This chain joins TRBV5-5 and TRBJ2-5, with D perhaps matching TRBD2 (6 bases). Germline loops: CDR1 SGHKS, CDR2 YYEKEE (reference sequence). This CDR3 has 13 residues. Trimming took off 0 bases at V and 7 bases at J, with 10 bases between the two ends. DNA of the CDR3: TGTGCCAGCAGCTTGGGGACTATGGGGACCCAGTACTTC. It translates to CASSLGTMGTQYF.

This clonotype was found a few times. J is TRBJ2-7 and V is TRBV12-3 or TRBV12-4; 7 bases agree with TRBD1. The CDR3 is 15 residues long. Trimming removed 6 bases from V and 3 bases from J; junction bases left unmatched: 11. The CDR3: CASRSQGDHYYEQYF. The CDR3 region has the DNA TGTGCCAGCAGGTCCCAGGGGGATCACTACTACGAGCAGTACTTC.

This clonotype has more than one count but fewer than ten. This sequence joins TRBV7-2 and TRBJ2-7; either TRBD1 or TRBD2 may fit D (5 bases each). V was pared by 0 bases and J by 4 bases, with 16 bases between. This CDR3 region has 16 residues. Germline CDR1 and CDR2: SGHTA and FQGNSA. The CDR3 protein is CASSLAQGGGGYEQYF. In nucleotides, the CDR3 is TGTGCCAGCAGCTTAGCGCAAGGCGGTGGGGGTTACGAGCAGTACTTC. The variable domain in full, completed from reference TRBV7-2 and TRBJ2-7, reads GAGVSQSPSNKVTEKGKDVELRCDPISGHTALYWYRQSLGQGLEFLIYFQGNSAPDKSGLPSDRFSAERTGGSVSTLTIQRTQQEDSAVYLCASSLAQGGGGYEQYFGPGTRLTVT.

This clonotype was found a few times. The chain's CDR3 is CSARVLAGSYQETQYF. Written as DNA, the CDR3 is TGCAGTGCTAGAGTACTAGCGGGCTCCTACCAAGAGACCCAGTACTTC. This chain connects TRBV20-1 to TRBJ2-5; TRBD2 aligns across 9 bases. Trimming cost V 1 base and J 0 bases; bases outside gene matches: 6. In germline, CDR1 is DFQATT, CDR2 SNEGSKA (reference sequence). The CDR3 covers 16 residues.

V and J are TRBV20-1 and TRBJ2-5; TRBD2 matches at 11 bases. The CDR3 loop spans 14 amino acids. The germline V gene encodes CDR1 DFQATT and CDR2 SNEGSKA (reference sequence). The junction had 5 bases not matched to a gene; V was cut back by 5 bases and J by 3 bases. The chain's CDR3 is CSALKLAGEETQYF. CDR3 nucleotides: TGCAGTGCTCTGAAACTAGCGGGAGAAGAGACCCAGTACTTC.

This clonotype was observed a few times. The chain combines TRBV5-1 with TRBJ2-1; D remains unclear. Between the trimmed V and J ends, which lost 1 base and 5 bases, there was a span of 7 bases. The CDR3 covers 13 residues. Germline V gene sequence: CDR1 SGHRS, CDR2 YFSETQ. The DNA of the CDR3 is TGCGCCAGCAGCTTGTCAATAAACAATGAGCAGTTCTTC. The encoded protein is CASSLSINNEQFF.

The table lists this clonotype with a count of one. At one end, the junction sequence differs from germline, possibly due to a read error. This chain links TRBV7-9 with TRBJ2-7, with 7 bases fitting TRBD2. This CDR3 spans 17 amino acids. Germline V gives CDR1 SEHNR, CDR2 FQNEAQ (reference sequence). The CDR3 bases are TGTGCCAGCAGCCCTCCAAAGGGTACTAGCGAAAACTACGAGCGGTACTTC. As protein: CASSPPKGTSENYERYF. The whole variable domain, remainder taken from reference TRBV7-9 and TRBJ2-7, is DTGVSQNPRHKITKRGQNVTFRCDPISEHNRLYWYRQTLGQGPEFLTYFQNEAQLEKSRLLSDRFSAERPKGSFSTLEIQRTEQGDSAMYLCASSPPKGTSENYERYFGPGTRLTVT.

This clonotype was detected a few times. J is TRBJ2-3 and V is TRBV20-1, with 8 bases that match TRBD2. V lost 5 bases and J lost 0; bases outside the gene matches: 7. Germline lookup yields CDR1 DFQATT and CDR2 SNEGSKA (reference sequence). The CDR3 length is 15 residues. The CDR3 spells CSAGGTRFSTDTQYF. CDR3 sequence (DNA): TGCAGTGCTGGGGGGACTAGATTTAGCACAGATACGCAGTATTTT.

The chain is built from TRBV30 and TRBJ2-1, with TRBD1 as a possible D gene (7 bases). Germline-derived CDR1 and CDR2 are GTSNPN and SVGIG (reference sequence). The CDR3 loop spans 14 amino acids. The germline V and J ends were trimmed by 4 bases and 0 bases, with 10 bases remaining between them. The CDR3 DNA sequence: TGTGCCTGGACAGGGGGGAGCTCCTACAATGAGCAGTTCTTC. Its protein is CAWTGGSSYNEQFF.

This clonotype was seen a few times. The gene calls are TRBV3-1 and TRBJ2-2; 9 nucleotides match TRBD2. The CDR3 runs 20 residues. The V gene end was trimmed by 0 bases and the J gene end by 0 bases; junction bases not matched to a gene: 11. Germline values: CDR1 LGHDT, CDR2 YNNKEL (reference sequence). CDR3 sequence: CASSQEGPSGRNSNTGELFF. CDR3 in DNA: TGTGCCAGCAGCCAAGAGGGGCCGAGCGGGAGGAACTCGAACACCGGGGAGCTGTTTTTT.

This clonotype has just a few counts. The chain recombines TRBV5-1 with TRBJ2-5; possibly TRBD2 for D (5 bases). The CDR3 runs 13 residues. Per germline, CDR1 SGHRS and CDR2 YFSETQ. Trimming removed 7 bases from V and 2 bases from J, with 12 bases in between. In nucleotides, the CDR3 is TGCGCCAGCTCCAAGGAGGTACAAGAGACCCAGTACTTC. Translating gives CASSKEVQETQYF.

The V gene is TRBV6-1, the J gene TRBJ2-1, with 11 positions matching TRBD1. This CDR3 region has 16 residues. Germline V lookup: CDR1 MNHNS, CDR2 SASEGT. Losses at the gene ends were 6 bases for V and 7 bases for J; bases not matched to a gene: 11. The chain's CDR3 is CASSGTGGSLFNEQFF. The CDR3 DNA reads as TGTGCCAGCAGCGGGACAGGGGGGTCCCTTTTTAATGAGCAGTTCTTC.

This clonotype was seen more than once but under ten times. This rearrangement joins TRBV27 to TRBJ1-5, with 8 bases identical to TRBD1. V shed 4 bases and J 10 bases; nucleotides not matched to a gene: 12. This CDR3 spans 15 amino acids. Germline CDR1 is MNHEY and CDR2 is SMNVEV (reference sequence). The CDR3 coding sequence is TGTGCCAGCAGTTACGGAGGACAGGGTGTCGGCCCCCAGCATTTT. The encoded protein is CASSYGGQGVGPQHF.

This clonotype was counted between two and nine times. The V call is TRBV7-9, the J call TRBJ2-2; possibly TRBD1 for D (5 bases). The CDR3 runs to 15 residues. V was cut by 5 bases and J by 6 bases, with 16 bases left in between. CDR1 and CDR2 (germline): SEHNR, FQNEAQ (reference sequence). Here the CDR3 DNA reads TGTGCCAGCAGCCACCCGACAGCCAGGGCCGGGGAGCTGTTTTTT. It translates to CASSHPTARAGELFF.

This chain links TRBV20-1 with TRBJ2-3; 14 positions agree with TRBD2. CDR1 DFQATT and CDR2 SNEGSKA come from the germline V gene (reference sequence). J was trimmed by 4 bases and V by 6 bases; bases with no gene match: 9. The CDR3 is 16 amino acids. The CDR3 region has the DNA TGCAGTGCCCTCGGGACTAGCGGGAGAAGTTCAGATACGCAGTATTTT. Protein product: CSALGTSGRSSDTQYF.

The chain links TRBV5-1 to TRBJ2-1; TRBD2 agrees at 8 bases. Germline V lookup: CDR1 SGHRS, CDR2 YFSETQ. The J segment lost 8 bases and the V segment lost 5 bases, leaving 3 bases of the junction unmatched. The CDR3 runs 12 residues. CDR3 amino acids: CASRKLADEQFF. CDR3 in DNA: TGCGCCAGCAGAAAACTAGCGGATGAGCAGTTCTTC.

CDR3 nucleotides: TGCGCCAGCAGCCAGGTAGCCGGGACAGGGAACTACGAGCAGTACTTC. The encoded protein is CASSQVAGTGNYEQYF. The gene calls are TRBV4-1 and TRBJ2-7; TRBD1 aligns across 9 bases. Germline V gene lookup returns CDR1 MGHRA and CDR2 YSYEKL. The CDR3 has 16 residues. The V gene end was trimmed by 3 bases and the J gene end by 3 bases; junction bases not matched to a gene: 9.

This chain connects TRBV12-3 or TRBV12-4 to TRBJ2-2; TRBD2 might be the D (6 bases). This CDR3 is built from 15 residues. V lost 3 bases to trimming and J lost 7 bases, with 15 bases between them. The CDR3 nucleotides read TGTGCCAGCAGTTTTTCCGGGAGAAAACGCGGGGAGCTGTTTTTT. This codes for CASSFSGRKRGELFF.

Points on this clonotype: One end of the junction is discordant with germline, which a read error may explain. J is TRBJ2-1 and V is TRBV3-1; D unresolved. The CDR3 length is 18 residues. The germline V gene has CDR1 LGHDT and CDR2 YNNKEL (reference sequence). The CDR3 sequence: CTSSFTRSGRETYNEQFF. The CDR3 DNA sequence: TGTACCAGCAGCTTCACCCGCTCTGGACGAGAAACCTACAATGAGCAGTTCTTC.

The chain carries TRBV6-5 and TRBJ2-1; 10 bases line up with TRBD2. The V gene end was trimmed by 6 bases and the J gene end by 7 bases; junction bases not matched to a gene: 12. Germline V gene data show CDR1 as MNHEY and CDR2 as SVGAGI. The CDR3 length is 16 residues. The CDR3 region has the DNA TGTGCCAGCAGGTTAACCGGGACTAGCGTCCCGAATGAGCAGTTCTTC. Protein sequence: CASRLTGTSVPNEQFF.

The rearrangement uses TRBV7-3 and TRBJ2-1, with D perhaps matching TRBD2 (6 bases). The CDR3 spans 15 residues. The germline CDR1 and CDR2 sequences are SGHTA and FQGTGA. Deletions cut 5 bases from V and 10 bases from J, with 21 bases between. The CDR3 spells CASSPSTSRTGEQFF. In DNA, the CDR3 is TGTGCCAGCAGCCCTTCAACTAGCCGGACGGGCGAGCAGTTCTTC.

This clonotype was recorded only once. This rearrangement joins TRBV5-6 to TRBJ2-3, with 14 bases aligning to TRBD2. Germline assignment: CDR1 SGHDT and CDR2 YYEEEE. The V gene end was trimmed by 4 bases and the J gene end by 6 bases; junction bases not matched to a gene: 7. This CDR3 is built from 16 residues. The CDR3 reads CASSDMTSGRVDTQYF. The CDR3 bases are TGTGCCAGCAGCGATATGACTAGCGGGAGGGTTGATACGCAGTATTTT.

The chain has TRBV7-6 and TRBJ2-7; 8 bases line up with TRBD2. Germline V gene data show CDR1 as SGHVS and CDR2 as FNYEAQ. This CDR3 is 14 amino acids long. V was clipped by 0 bases and J by 6 bases; unmatched bases: 4. The CDR3 DNA reads as TGTGCCAGCAGCTTAGCCAGCGGGAGTGGCGAGCAGTACTTC. Protein sequence: CASSLASGSGEQYF.